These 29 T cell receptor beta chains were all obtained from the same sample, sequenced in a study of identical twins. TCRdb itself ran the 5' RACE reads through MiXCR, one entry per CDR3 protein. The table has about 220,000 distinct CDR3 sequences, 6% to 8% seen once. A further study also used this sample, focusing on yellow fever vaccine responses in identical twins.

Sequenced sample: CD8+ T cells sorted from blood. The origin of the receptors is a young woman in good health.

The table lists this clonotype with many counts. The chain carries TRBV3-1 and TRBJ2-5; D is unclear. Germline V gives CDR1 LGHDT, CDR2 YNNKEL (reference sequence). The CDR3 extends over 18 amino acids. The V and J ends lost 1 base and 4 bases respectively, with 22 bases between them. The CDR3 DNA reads TGTGCCAGCAGCCAAGGGTTTGAATGGATCGGGCCAGGAGAGACCCAGTACTTC. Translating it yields CASSQGFEWIGPGETQYF.

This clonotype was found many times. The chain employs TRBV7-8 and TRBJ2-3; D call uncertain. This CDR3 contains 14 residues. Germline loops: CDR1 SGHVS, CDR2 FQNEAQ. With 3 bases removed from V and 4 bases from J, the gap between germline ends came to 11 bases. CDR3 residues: CASSLGPPPDTQYF. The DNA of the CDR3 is TGTGCCAGCAGCTTGGGCCCTCCGCCAGATACGCAGTATTTT.

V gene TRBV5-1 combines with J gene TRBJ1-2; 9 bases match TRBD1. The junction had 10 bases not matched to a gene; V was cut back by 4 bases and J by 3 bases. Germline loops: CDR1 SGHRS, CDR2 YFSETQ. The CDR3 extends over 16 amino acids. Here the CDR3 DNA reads TGCGCCAGCAGCGAGGGACAGGGAACGTTCGACTATGGCTACACCTTC. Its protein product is CASSEGQGTFDYGYTF.

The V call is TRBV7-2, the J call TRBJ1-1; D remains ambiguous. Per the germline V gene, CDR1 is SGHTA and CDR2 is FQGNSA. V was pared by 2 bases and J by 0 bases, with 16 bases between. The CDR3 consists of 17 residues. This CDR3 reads CASSLRSRGYMNTEAFF. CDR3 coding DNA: TGTGCCAGCAGCTTACGGAGCAGAGGGTACATGAACACTGAAGCTTTCTTT.

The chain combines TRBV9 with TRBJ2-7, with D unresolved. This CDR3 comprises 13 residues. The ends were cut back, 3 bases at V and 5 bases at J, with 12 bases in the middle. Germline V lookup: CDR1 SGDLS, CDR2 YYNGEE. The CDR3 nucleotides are TGTGCCAGCAGCGGGGCCCCCATCCACGAGCAGTACTTC. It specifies CASSGAPIHEQYF.

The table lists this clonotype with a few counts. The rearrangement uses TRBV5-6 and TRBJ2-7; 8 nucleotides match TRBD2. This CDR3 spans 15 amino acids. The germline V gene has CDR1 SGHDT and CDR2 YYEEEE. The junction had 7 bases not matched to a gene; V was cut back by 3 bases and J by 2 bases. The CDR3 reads CASSSMTSVTYEQYF. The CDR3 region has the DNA TGTGCCAGCAGCTCAATGACTAGCGTTACCTACGAGCAGTACTTC.

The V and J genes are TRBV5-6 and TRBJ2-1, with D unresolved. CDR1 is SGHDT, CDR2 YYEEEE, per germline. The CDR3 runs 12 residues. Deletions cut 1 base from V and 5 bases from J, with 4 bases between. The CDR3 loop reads CASSLMDNEQFF. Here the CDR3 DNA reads TGTGCCAGCAGCTTGATGGACAATGAGCAGTTCTTC.

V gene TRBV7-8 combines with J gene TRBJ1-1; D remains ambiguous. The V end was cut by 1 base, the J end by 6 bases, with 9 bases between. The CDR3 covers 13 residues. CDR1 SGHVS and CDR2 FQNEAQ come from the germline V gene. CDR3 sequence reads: CASSLEIRAEAFF. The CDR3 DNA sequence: TGTGCCAGCAGCTTAGAGATACGAGCTGAAGCTTTCTTT.

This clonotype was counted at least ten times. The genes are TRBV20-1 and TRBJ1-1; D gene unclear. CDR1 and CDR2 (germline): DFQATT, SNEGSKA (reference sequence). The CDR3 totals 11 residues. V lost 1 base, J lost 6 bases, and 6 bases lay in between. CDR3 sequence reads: CSARVGSEAFF. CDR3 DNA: TGCAGTGCTAGAGTCGGCTCTGAAGCTTTCTTT.

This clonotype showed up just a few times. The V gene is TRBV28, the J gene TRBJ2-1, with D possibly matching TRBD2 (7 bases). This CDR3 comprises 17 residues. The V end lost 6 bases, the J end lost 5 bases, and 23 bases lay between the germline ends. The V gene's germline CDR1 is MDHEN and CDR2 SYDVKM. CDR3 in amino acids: CASSLIPRGRADNEQFF. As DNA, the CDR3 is TGTGCCAGCAGCCTCATCCCGCGGGGGCGAGCCGACAATGAGCAGTTCTTC.

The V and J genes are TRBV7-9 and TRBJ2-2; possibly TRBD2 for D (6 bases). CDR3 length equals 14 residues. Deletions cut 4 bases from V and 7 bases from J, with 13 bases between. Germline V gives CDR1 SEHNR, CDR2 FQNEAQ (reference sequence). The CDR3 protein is CASSWDSEGGELFF. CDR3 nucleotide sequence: TGTGCCAGCAGCTGGGACTCTGAGGGCGGGGAGCTGTTTTTT.

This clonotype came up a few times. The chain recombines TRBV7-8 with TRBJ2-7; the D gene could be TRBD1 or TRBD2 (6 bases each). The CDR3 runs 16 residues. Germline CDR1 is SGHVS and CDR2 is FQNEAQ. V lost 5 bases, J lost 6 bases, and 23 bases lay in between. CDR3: CASSGPGGTLGLEQYF. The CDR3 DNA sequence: TGTGCCAGCAGCGGCCCCGGCGGGACATTGGGGCTCGAGCAGTACTTC.

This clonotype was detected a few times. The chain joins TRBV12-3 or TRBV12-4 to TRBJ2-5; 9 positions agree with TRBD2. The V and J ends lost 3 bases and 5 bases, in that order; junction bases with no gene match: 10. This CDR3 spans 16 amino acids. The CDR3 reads CASSFTPLAGRETQYF. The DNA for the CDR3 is TGTGCCAGCAGTTTTACTCCGCTAGCGGGGAGGGAGACCCAGTACTTC.

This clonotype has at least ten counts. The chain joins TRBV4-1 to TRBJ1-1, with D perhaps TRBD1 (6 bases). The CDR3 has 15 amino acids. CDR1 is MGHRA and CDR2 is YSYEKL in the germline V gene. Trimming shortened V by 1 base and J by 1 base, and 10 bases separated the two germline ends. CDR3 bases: TGCGCCAGCAGCCAAGGGTGGACAGCGAACACTGAAGCTTTCTTT. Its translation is CASSQGWTANTEAFF.

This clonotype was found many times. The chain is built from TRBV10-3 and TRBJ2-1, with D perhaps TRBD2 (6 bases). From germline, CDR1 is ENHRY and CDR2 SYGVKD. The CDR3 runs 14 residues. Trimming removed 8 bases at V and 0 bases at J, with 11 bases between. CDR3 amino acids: CAISAGSSYNEQFF. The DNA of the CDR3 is TGTGCCATCTCGGCCGGGAGCTCCTACAATGAGCAGTTCTTC.

CDR3 in amino acids: CASSRLAGTLRGTDTQYF. The CDR3 region has the DNA TGCGCCAGCAGCCGACTAGCGGGAACACTTAGAGGCACAGATACGCAGTATTTT. The chain uses TRBV4-1 and TRBJ2-3; 11 bases are a match to TRBD2. CDR3 size: 18 residues. The V gene's germline CDR1 is MGHRA and CDR2 YSYEKL. V was pared by 4 bases and J by 1 base, with 10 bases of the junction left unmatched.

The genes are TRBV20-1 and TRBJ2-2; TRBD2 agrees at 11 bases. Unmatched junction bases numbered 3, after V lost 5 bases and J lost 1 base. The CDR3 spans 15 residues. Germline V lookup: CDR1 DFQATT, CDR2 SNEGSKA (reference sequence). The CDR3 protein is CSAPGLAENTGELFF. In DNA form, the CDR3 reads TGCAGTGCTCCGGGACTAGCGGAGAACACCGGGGAGCTGTTTTTT.

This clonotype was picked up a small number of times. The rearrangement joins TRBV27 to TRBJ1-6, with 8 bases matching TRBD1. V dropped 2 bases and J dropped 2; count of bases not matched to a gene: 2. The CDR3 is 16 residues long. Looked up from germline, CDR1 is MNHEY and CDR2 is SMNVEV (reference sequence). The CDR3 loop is CASSLDRGAYNSPLHF. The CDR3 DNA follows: TGTGCCAGCAGTTTAGACAGGGGTGCCTATAATTCACCCCTCCACTTT.

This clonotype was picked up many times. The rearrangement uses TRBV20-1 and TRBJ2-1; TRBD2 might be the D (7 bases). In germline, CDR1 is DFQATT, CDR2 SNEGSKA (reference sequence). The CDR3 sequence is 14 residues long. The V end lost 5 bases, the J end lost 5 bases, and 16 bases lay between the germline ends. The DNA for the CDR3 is TGCAGTGCTGGGGGGGCTGGGGTGAACAATGAGCAGTTCTTC. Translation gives CSAGGAGVNNEQFF.

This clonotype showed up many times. For the CDR3, the DNA is TGTGCCAGCAGCGCACAGCTGGGCGAGCAGTACGTC. Translation: CASSAQLGEQYV. The V call is TRBV11-2, the J call TRBJ2-7; D is ambiguous. CDR3 length: 12 residues. V was cut by 5 bases and J by 6 bases, with 11 bases left in between. From germline, CDR1 is SGHAT and CDR2 FQNNGV.

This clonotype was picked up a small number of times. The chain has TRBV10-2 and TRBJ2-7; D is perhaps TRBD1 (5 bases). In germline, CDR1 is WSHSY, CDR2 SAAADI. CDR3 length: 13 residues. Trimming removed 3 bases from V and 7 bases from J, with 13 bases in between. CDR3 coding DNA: TGCGCCAGCAGTGACAGGGTGGACGGGGAGCAGTACGTC. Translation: CASSDRVDGEQYV.

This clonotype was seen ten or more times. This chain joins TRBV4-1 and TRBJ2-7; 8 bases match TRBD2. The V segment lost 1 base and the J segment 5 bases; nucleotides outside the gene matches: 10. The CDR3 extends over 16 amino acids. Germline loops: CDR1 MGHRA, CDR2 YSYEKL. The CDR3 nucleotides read TGCGCCAGCAGCCAAGTCTACGGACTAGCCTACGACGAGCAGTACTTC. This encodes CASSQVYGLAYDEQYF.

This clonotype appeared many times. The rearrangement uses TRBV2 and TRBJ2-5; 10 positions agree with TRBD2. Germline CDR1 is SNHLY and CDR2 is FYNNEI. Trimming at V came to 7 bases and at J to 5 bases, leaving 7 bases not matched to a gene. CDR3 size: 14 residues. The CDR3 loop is CASKEAGGPETQYF. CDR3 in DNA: TGTGCCAGCAAAGAAGCGGGGGGGCCGGAGACCCAGTACTTC.

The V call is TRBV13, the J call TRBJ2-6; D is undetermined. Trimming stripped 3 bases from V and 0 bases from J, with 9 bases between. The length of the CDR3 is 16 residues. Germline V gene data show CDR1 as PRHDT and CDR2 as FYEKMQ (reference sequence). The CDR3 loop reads CASSFSRVSGANVLTF. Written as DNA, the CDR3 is TGTGCCAGCAGCTTTTCCCGGGTCTCTGGGGCCAACGTCCTGACTTTC.

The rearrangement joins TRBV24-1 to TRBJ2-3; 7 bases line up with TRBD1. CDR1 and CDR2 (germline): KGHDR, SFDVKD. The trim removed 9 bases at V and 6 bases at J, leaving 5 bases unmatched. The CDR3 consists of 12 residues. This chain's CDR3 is CATSFRGDTQYF. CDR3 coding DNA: TGTGCCACCTCGTTCAGGGGGGATACGCAGTATTTT.

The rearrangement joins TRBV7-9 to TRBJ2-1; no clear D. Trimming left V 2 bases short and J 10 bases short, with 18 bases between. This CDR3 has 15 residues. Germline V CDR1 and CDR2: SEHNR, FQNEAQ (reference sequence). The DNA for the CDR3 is TGTGCCAGCAGCTTAACTGGACCCCCCAAAGGCGAGCAGTTCTTC. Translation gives CASSLTGPPKGEQFF.

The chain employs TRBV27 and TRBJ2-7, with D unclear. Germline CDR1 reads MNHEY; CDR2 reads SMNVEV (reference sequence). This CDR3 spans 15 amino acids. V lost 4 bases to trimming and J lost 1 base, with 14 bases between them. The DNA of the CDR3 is TGTGCCAGCAGTTACCGTTGGGCAGCGTCCTACGAGCAGTACTTC. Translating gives CASSYRWAASYEQYF.

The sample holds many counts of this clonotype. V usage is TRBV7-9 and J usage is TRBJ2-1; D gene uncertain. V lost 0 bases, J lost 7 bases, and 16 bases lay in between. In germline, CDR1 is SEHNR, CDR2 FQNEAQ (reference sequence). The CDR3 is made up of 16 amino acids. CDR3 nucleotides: TGTGCCAGCAGCTTAGCTGGGTTAGAACTAAGGAATGAGCAGTTCTTC. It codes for CASSLAGLELRNEQFF.

Here the CDR3 DNA reads TGTGCCAGCAGTTTATTTACAGGGGTTTGGACAGATACGCAGTATTTT. Protein sequence: CASSLFTGVWTDTQYF. The chain recombines TRBV28 with TRBJ2-3, with 7 bases that match TRBD1. There are 16 residues in the CDR3. Germline CDR1 and CDR2: MDHEN and SYDVKM. The junction had 7 bases not matched to a gene; V was cut back by 1 base and J by 3 bases.